This T cell receptor beta chain was sequenced for a study of T cell responses to AZD1222 COVID-19 vaccine. Whole-study findings and limits: It should be noted that donors were predominantly white British and more often female, and clonal diversity was possibly underestimated. Repertoires in all cases were sampled only once the peak T cell response had passed.

Repertoires were generated with immunoSEQ multiplex PCR, while TCRdb's copy carries only in-frame clones and drops some. Of about 120,000 clones in the sample, about 85% were seen once. V lost 4 bases and J 0 bases, leaving 15 bases between the germline ends. This CDR3 has 16 residues. Germline lookup yields CDR1 LNHDA and CDR2 SQIVND (reference sequence). Pooling covered second doses at about 4 or about 12 weeks. In regard to this clone: The antigen is undetermined.

The genes are TRBV19 and TRBJ1-2; D may be TRBD1 (5 bases). This specimen was peripheral blood, taken 28 days after the second AZD1222 dose. The sequence derives from an adult who received the AZD1222 COVID-19 vaccine. CDR3 coding DNA: TGTGCCAGTAGTACGGACAACATAAGGACTAACTATGGCTACACCTTC. As protein: CASSTDNIRTNYGYTF.